These T cell receptor beta chains were read from a single sample in a study of blood T cell repertoires in COVID-19. The data were produced by immunoSEQ multiplex PCR, yet TCRdb's version contains in-frame clones alone and is incomplete. The table shows roughly 66,000 clones, with approximately 91% occurring only once. Sequences were obtained from peripheral blood. Every receptor here comes from a human donor in a cohort sampled during active COVID-19. Each CDR3 is given with its conserved first and last residue. The D gene is left open where the match is weak. The size field is filled for only some rows; it gives once, few, many or a size class.

D | J | V | size | CDR3 | DNA
. | TRBJ2-6 | TRBV19 | . | CASTPRTDSSGANVLTF | TGTGCCAGTACTCCTAGGACAGATAGCTCTGGGGCCAACGTCCTGACTTTC
TRBD1 | TRBJ1-4 | TRBV10-1 | . | CASSSGDRGVTSEKLFF | TGCGCCAGCAGTTCCGGCGACAGGGGAGTTACTAGTGAAAAACTGTTTTTT
. | TRBJ1-1 | TRBV5-1 | . | CASSLFLNTEAFF | TGCGCCAGCAGCTTGTTCCTCAACACTGAAGCTTTCTTT
. | TRBJ1-3 | TRBV4-2 | . | CASSPSGGSLNSGNTIYF | TGTGCCAGCAGCCCCTCCGGAGGCAGCCTAAACTCTGGAAACACCATATATTTT
. | TRBJ1-5 | TRBV6-4 | . | CASNPKPRERSNQPQHF | TGTGCCAGCAATCCCAAACCCCGGGAGCGTAGCAATCAGCCCCAGCATTTT
TRBD1 | TRBJ2-7 | TRBV29-1 | . | CSIRGRGNYEQYF | TGCAGCATCAGGGGGCGCGGCAACTACGAGCAGTACTTC
. | TRBJ2-5 | TRBV12-3/TRBV12-4 | once | CASKGGGETQYF | TGTGCCAGCAAGGGAGGGGGAGAGACCCAGTACTTC
TRBD2 | TRBJ2-2 | TRBV7-3 | . | CASSPAGAANTGELFF | TGTGCCAGCAGCCCAGCGGGGGCCGCGAACACCGGGGAGCTGTTTTTT
. | TRBJ1-1 | TRBV5-6 | . | CASSLRSGGDMNTEAFF | TGTGCCAGCAGCTTGAGGTCCGGAGGGGATATGAACACTGAAGCTTTCTTT
TRBD1 | TRBJ2-7 | TRBV7-8 | . | CASSLVSQGAGEQYF | TGTGCCAGCAGCTTAGTATCCCAGGGGGCAGGCGAGCAGTACTTC
TRBD2 | TRBJ2-3 | TRBV5-4 | . | CASSSVAGRADTQYF | TGTGCCAGCAGCTCCGTAGCGGGGAGGGCAGATACGCAGTATTTT
TRBD2 | TRBJ2-3 | TRBV6-5 | . | CASSSLAGLTDTQYF | TGTGCCAGCAGTTCCTTAGCGGGACTCACAGATACGCAGTATTTT
. | TRBJ1-1 | TRBV7-2 | . | CASRFSGATEAFF | TGTGCCAGCAGATTTTCAGGGGCAACTGAAGCTTTCTTT
TRBD2 | TRBJ2-3 | TRBV29-1 | . | CSVLGLAGVADTQYF | TGCAGCGTGCTAGGACTAGCGGGAGTGGCAGATACGCAGTATTTT
TRBD1 | TRBJ2-2 | TRBV5-8 | . | CASSAGQGIDTGELFF | TGTGCCAGCAGCGCCGGACAGGGTATCGACACCGGGGAGCTGTTTTTT
. | TRBJ1-2 | TRBV13 | . | CASSLSGSNNGYTF | TGTGCCAGCAGCTTATCAGGGTCTAATAATGGCTACACCTTC
TRBD1 | TRBJ1-2 | TRBV19 | . | CASSLRPGQGRLGYGYTF | TGTGCCAGTAGTTTGAGGCCGGGACAGGGAAGACTTGGCTATGGCTACACCTTC
. | TRBJ1-5 | TRBV6-1 | . | CASSEATGNQPQHF | TGTGCCAGCAGTGAAGCTACAGGGAATCAGCCCCAGCATTTT
. | TRBJ1-5 | TRBV28 | . | CATVDTGNQPQHF | TGTGCCACCGTTGATACAGGGAATCAGCCCCAGCATTTT
TRBD1 | TRBJ2-2 | TRBV9 | . | CASSVTGQGASGELFF | TGTGCCAGCAGCGTAACGGGACAGGGGGCGTCCGGGGAGCTGTTTTTT
. | TRBJ2-3 | TRBV18 | . | CASSPLDKSSTDTQYF | TGTGCCAGCTCACCACTTGACAAATCTAGCACAGATACGCAGTATTTT
TRBD1 | TRBJ1-2 | TRBV4-3 | . | CASSQTGAGGYTF | TGCGCCAGCAGCCAGACAGGGGCGGGTGGCTACACCTTC